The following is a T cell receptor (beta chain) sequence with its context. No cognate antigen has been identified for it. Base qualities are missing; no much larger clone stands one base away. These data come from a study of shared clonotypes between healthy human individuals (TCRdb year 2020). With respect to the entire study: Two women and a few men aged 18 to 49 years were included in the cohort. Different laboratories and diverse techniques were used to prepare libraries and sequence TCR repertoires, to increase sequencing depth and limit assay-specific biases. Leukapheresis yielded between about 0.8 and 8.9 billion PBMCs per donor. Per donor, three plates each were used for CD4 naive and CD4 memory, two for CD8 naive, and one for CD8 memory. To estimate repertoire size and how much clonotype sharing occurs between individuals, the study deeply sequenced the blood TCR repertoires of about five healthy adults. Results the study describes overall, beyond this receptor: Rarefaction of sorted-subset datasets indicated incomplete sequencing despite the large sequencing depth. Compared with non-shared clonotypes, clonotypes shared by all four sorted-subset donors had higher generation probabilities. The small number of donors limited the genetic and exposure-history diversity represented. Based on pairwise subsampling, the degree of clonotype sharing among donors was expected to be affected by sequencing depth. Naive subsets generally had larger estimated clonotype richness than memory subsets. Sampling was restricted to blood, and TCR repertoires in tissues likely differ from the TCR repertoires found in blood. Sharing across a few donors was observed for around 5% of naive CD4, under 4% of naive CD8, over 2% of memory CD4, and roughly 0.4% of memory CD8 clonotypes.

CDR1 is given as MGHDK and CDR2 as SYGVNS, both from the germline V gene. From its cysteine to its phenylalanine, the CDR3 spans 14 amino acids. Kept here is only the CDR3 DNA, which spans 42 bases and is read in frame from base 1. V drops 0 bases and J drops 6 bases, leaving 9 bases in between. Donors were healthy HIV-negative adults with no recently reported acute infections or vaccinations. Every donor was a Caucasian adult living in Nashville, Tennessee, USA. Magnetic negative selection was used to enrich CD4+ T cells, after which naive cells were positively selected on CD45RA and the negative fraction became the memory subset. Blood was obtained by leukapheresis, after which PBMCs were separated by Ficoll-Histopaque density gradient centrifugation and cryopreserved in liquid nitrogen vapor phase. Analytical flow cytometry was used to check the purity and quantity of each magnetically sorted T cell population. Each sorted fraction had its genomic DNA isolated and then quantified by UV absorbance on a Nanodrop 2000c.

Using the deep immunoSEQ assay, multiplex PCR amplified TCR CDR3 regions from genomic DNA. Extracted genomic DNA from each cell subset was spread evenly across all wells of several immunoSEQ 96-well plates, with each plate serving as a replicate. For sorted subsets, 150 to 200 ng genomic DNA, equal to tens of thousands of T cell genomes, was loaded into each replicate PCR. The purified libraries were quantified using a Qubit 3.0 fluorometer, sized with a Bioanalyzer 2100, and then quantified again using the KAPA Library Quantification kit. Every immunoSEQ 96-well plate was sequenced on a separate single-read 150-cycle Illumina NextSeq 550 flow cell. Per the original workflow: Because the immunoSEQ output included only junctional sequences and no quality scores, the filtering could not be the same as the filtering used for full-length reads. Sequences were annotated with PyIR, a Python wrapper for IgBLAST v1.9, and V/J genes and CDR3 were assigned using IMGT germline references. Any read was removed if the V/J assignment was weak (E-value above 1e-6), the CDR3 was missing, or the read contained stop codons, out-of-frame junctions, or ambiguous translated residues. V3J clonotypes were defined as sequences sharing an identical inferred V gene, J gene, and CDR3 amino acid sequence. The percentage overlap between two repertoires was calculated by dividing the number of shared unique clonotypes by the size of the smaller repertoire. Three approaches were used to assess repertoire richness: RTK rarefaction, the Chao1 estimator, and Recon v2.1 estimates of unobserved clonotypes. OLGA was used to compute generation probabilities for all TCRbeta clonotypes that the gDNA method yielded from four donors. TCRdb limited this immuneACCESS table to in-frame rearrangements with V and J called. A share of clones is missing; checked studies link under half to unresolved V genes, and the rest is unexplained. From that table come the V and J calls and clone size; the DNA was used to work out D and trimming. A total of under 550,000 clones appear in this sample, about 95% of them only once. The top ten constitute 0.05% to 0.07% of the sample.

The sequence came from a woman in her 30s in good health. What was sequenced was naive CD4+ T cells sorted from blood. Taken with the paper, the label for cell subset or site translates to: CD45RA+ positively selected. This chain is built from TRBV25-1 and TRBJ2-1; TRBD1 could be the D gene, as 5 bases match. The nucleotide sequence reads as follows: TGTGCCAGCAGTGAATATACCAGGGCCAATGAGCAGTTCTTC. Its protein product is CASSEYTRANEQFF.